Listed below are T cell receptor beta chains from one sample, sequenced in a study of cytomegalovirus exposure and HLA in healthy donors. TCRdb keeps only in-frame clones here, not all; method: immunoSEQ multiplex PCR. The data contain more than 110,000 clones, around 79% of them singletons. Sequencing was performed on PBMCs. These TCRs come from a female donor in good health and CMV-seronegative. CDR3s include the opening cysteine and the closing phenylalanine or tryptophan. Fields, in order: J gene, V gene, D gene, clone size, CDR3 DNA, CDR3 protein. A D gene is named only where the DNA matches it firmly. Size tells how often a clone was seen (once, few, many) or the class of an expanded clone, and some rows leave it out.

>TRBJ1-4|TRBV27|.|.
TGTGCCAGCCCCGAAGGGGTGGGGTCTAATGAAAAACTGTTTTTT
CASPEGVGSNEKLFF
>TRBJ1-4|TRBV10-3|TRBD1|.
TGTGCCATCAGTGATCGGCAGGGGGACACCGCAAAACTGTTTTTT
CAISDRQGDTAKLFF
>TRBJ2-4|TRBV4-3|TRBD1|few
TGCGCCAGCAGCCAACTCTTGGATTCGGACAGGCCTTCCAAAAACATTCAGTACTTC
CASSQLLDSDRPSKNIQYF
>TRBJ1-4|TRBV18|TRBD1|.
TGTGCCAGCTCACCCAACACCGGGACAGAGAACGAAAAACTGTTTTTT
CASSPNTGTENEKLFF
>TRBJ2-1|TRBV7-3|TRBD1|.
TGTGCCAGCAGCTCTACCCGGGACAGGGTTCGTGAGCAGTTCTTC
CASSSTRDRVREQFF
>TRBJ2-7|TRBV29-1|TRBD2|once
TGCAGCGTTGATATCGGGAGGAGCGAGCAGTACTTC
CSVDIGRSEQYF
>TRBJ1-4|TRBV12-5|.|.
TGTGCTAGTGGAGGGGGAGATGAAAAACTGTTTTTT
CASGGGDEKLFF
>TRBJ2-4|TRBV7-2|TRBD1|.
TGTGCCAGCGCAAGACCACAGGGGATAGCCAAAAACATTCAGTACTTC
CASARPQGIAKNIQYF
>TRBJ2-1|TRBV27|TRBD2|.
TGTGCCAGCAGCCGACTAGCGGCAAATTACAATGAGCAGTTCTTC
CASSRLAANYNEQFF
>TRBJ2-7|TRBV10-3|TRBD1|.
TGTGCCTCGACCGGGACAGGGGGCCTTAGCGAGCAGTACTTC
CASTGTGGLSEQYF
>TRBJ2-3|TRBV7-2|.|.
TGTGCCAGCAGCTTCCAGGGAACAGATACGCAGTATTTT
CASSFQGTDTQYF
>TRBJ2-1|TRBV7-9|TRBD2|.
TGTGCCAGCAGCTTAGGACGCGGCGGGAGTGAGCAGTTCTTC
CASSLGRGGSEQFF
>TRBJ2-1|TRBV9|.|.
TGTGCCAGCAGCCCCGGGGGACTTTTGGGGCTCGAAAATCCCGTACGGTACAATGAGCAGTTCTTC
CASSPGGLLGLENPVRYNEQFF
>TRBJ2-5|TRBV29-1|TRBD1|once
TGCAGCGTTGCCACCAACAGGGGGGAGACCCAGTACTTC
CSVATNRGETQYF
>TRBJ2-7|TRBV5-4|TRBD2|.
TGTGCCAGCAGCGTGACTAGCGGGGGAACCTACGAGCAGTACTTC
CASSVTSGGTYEQYF
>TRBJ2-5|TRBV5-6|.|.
TGTGCCAGCAGCTTGTACGGTCCCCAGTACTTC
CASSLYGPQYF
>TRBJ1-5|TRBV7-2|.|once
TGTGCCAGCAGCTTAGATGGCCAGCCCCAGCATTTT
CASSLDGQPQHF
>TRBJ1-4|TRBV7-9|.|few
TGTGCCAGCAGACAAGGGGTTTCTAATGAAAAACTGTTTTTT
CASRQGVSNEKLFF
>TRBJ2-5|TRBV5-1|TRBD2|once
TGCGCCAGCAGCCCGCTAGCGGGGGGGCCGAGAGAGACCCAGTACTTC
CASSPLAGGPRETQYF
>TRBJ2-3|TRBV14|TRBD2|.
TGTGCCAGCAGCCGTGACCGGGGGAAGAGCGGGACCCTCACAGATACGCAGTATTTT
CASSRDRGKSGTLTDTQYF
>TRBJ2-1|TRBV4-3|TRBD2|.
TGCGCCAGCAGCACTGCGGGAGAGGGATACAATGAGCAGTTCTTC
CASSTAGEGYNEQFF
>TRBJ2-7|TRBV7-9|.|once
TGTGCCAGCAGCTTAAACCCCCTAGGTGAGCAGTACTTC
CASSLNPLGEQYF
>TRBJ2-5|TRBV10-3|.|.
TGTGCCATCAACCGACTACCCCAAGAGACCCAGTACTTC
CAINRLPQETQYF
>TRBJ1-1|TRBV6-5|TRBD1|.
TGTGCCAGCAGATGGACAGGGAACACTGAAGCTTTCTTT
CASRWTGNTEAFF
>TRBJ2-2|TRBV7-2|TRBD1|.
TGTGCCAGCAGGGGGACAGCGAACACCGGGGAGCTGTTTTTT
CASRGTANTGELFF